The TCR beta chain under discussion was sequenced for a study of T cell changes during pregnancy in multiple sclerosis. The germline V and J ends were trimmed by 7 bases and 5 bases, with 17 bases remaining between them. The CDR3 runs to 14 residues. Germline assignment: CDR1 SQVTM and CDR2 ANQGSEA. Libraries were prepared by immunoSEQ multiplex PCR; TCRdb keeps only in-frame clonotypes and omits some of them. Here the sample spans 45,000 to 65,000 clones, approximately 93% being singletons. The TCR originated in a female donor with multiple sclerosis, enrolled in a pregnancy study. The chain carries TRBV29-1 and TRBJ2-2, with D tentatively TRBD2 (6 bases). This specimen consisted of CD8+ T cells from peripheral blood mononuclear cells, obtained in the third trimester of pregnancy. The CDR3 bases are TGCAGCGCCTTAGGAGGGCCCCGGACCGGGGAGCTGTTTTTT. Translated, it gives CSALGGPRTGELFF.